The rows below give T cell receptor beta chains drawn from one sample of a study of identical twins. TCRdb reprocessed the 5' RACE reads via MiXCR and lists one record per CDR3 protein. The sample lists 400,000 to 500,000 distinct CDR3 sequences, approximately 15% seen once, with approximately 0.98% in the top ten. The data were also submitted as part of a second study, on yellow fever vaccine responses in identical twins.

The sample taken for sequencing was CD4+ T cells sorted from blood. Receptor source: a woman between 18 and 29 years old in good health. CDR3s include the opening cysteine and the closing phenylalanine or tryptophan. A D gene is named only where the DNA matches it firmly. Clone size is shown for a subset of rows, as once, few, many or a class of expanded clone.

d_call	v_call	clone_size	j_call	cdr3_length	cdr3_aa
TRBD1	TRBV12-3/TRBV12-4	-	TRBJ1-5	15	CASSLAVGDSQPQHF
TRBD1	TRBV5-6	-	TRBJ2-5	16	CASSFLGQVGQETQYF
TRBD1	TRBV5-1	few	TRBJ2-5	14	CASSRTGGPETQYF
TRBD2	TRBV5-1	-	TRBJ2-3	16	CASRLGLAGNTDTQYF
TRBD1	TRBV4-1	-	TRBJ1-2	16	CASSQERQGLNYGYTF
TRBD1	TRBV6-5	few	TRBJ2-7	16	CASSYRVGQGSYEQYF
-	TRBV12-5	few	TRBJ1-5	14	CASGLTGDNQPQHF
-	TRBV3-1	-	TRBJ2-6	15	CASRATGPGANVLTF
TRBD2	TRBV7-9	few	TRBJ2-7	16	CASSPSGGEGSYEQYF
-	TRBV7-2	-	TRBJ2-3	15	CASSLAGVAGDTQYF
TRBD2	TRBV6-1	few	TRBJ2-7	16	CASRQGTIGDTYEQYF
-	TRBV5-1	-	TRBJ2-7	18	CASSPGLRDTGAAYEQYF
-	TRBV4-1	few	TRBJ2-3	16	CASSQPGGPSTDTQYF
-	TRBV5-1	few	TRBJ2-7	15	CASSLGVPRSYEQYF
-	TRBV9	-	TRBJ2-1	15	CASSASVLPYNEQFF
-	TRBV9	many	TRBJ2-3	14	CASSPRASTDTQYF
TRBD1	TRBV11-2	few	TRBJ2-7	16	CASRVDSSGGRREQYF
-	TRBV3-1	few	TRBJ1-2	15	CASSQDMAVAEGYTF
-	TRBV4-1	-	TRBJ2-2	16	CASSQATVANTGELFF
-	TRBV21-1	many	TRBJ2-3	16	CASLSYPGTAADTQYF
-	TRBV12-3/TRBV12-4	many	TRBJ2-7	15	CASSYSISGAYEQYF
-	TRBV7-2	-	TRBJ2-1	15	CASNPDRSIYNEQFF
-	TRBV6-1	-	TRBJ2-7	14	CASSLRPWGGEQYF
-	TRBV11-1	-	TRBJ2-2	18	CGSSLKGTLVYTAGELFF
TRBD2	TRBV7-2	few	TRBJ2-1	13	CASSSPGLAGQFF
-	TRBV20-1	many	TRBJ2-5	13	CSAWAGQQETQYF